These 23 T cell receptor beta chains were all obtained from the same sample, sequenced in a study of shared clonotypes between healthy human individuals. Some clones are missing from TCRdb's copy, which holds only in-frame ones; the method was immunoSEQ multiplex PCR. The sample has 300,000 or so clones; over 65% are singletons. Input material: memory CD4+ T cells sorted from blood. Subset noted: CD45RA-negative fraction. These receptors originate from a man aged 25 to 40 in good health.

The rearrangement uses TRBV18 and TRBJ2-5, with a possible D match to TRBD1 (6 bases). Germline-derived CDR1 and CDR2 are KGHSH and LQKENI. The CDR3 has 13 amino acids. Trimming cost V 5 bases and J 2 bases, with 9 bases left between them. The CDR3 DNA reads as TGTGCCAGCTCAGAGACAGGACAAGAGACCCAGTACTTC. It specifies CASSETGQETQYF.

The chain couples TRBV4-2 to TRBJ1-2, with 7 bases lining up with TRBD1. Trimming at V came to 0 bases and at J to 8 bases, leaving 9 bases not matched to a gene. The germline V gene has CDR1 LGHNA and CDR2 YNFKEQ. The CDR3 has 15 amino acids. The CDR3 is CASSQDRQGVSGYTF. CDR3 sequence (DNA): TGTGCCAGCAGCCAAGATCGGCAGGGGGTTAGCGGCTACACCTTC.

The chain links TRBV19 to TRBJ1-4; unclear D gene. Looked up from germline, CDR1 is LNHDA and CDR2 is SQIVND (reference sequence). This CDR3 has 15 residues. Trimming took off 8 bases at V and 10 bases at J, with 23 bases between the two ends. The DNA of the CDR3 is TGTGCCAGTCACCCGACGGATGAACTGGAAGGAAAACTGTTTTTT. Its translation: CASHPTDELEGKLFF.

The CDR3 sequence: CASSPRGQDSNQPQHF. In DNA, the CDR3 is TGTGCCAGCTCACCACGAGGACAGGATAGCAATCAGCCCCAGCATTTT. The chain links TRBV18 to TRBJ1-5, with 7 bases that match TRBD1. This CDR3 is built from 16 residues. J gave up 0 bases and V 1 base, and 3 bases lay outside the gene matches. Germline lookup yields CDR1 KGHSH and CDR2 LQKENI.

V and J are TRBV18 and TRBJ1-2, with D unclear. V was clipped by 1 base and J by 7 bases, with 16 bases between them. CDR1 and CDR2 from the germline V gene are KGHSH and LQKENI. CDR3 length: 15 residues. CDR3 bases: TGTGCCAGCTCACCACGGATGGATACTATTGGTGGCTACACCTTC. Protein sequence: CASSPRMDTIGGYTF.

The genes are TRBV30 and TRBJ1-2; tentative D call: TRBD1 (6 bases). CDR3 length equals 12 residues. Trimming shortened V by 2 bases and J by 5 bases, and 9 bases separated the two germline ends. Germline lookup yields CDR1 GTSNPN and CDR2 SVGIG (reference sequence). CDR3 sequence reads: CAWSRGEYGYTF. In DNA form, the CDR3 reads TGTGCCTGGAGTAGGGGGGAATATGGCTACACCTTC.

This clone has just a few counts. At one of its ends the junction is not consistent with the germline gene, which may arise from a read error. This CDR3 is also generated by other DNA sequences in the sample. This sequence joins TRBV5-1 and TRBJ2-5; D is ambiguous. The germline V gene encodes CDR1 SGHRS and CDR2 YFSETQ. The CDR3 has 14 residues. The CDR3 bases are TGTGCCAGCAGCTTGGATGGACGGGAAGAGACCCAGTACTTC. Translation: CASSLDGREETQYF.

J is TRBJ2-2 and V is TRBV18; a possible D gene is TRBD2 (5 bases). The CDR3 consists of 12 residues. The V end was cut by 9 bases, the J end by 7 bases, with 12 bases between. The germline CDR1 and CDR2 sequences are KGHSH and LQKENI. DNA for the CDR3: TGTGCCAGTGCGGCGGGTGACGGGGAGCTGTTTTTT. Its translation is CASAAGDGELFF.

The CDR3 protein is CASSPVTGTDTQYF. The CDR3 bases are TGCGCCAGCAGCCCCGTGACCGGCACAGATACGCAGTATTTT. The J gene is TRBJ2-3, the V gene TRBV5-1; no clear D gene. Trimming took 4 bases from V and 1 from J, leaving 10 bases between them. The CDR3 spans 14 residues. Germline V gene lookup returns CDR1 SGHRS and CDR2 YFSETQ.

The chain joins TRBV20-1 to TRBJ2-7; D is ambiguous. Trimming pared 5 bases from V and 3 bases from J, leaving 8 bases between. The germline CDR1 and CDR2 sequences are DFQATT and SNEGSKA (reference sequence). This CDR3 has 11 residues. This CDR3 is CSAPASYEQYF. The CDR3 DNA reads TGCAGTGCTCCGGCGAGCTACGAGCAGTACTTC.

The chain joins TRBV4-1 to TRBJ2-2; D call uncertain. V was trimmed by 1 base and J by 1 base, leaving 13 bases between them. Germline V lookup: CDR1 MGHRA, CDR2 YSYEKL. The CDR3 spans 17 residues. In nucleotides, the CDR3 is TGCGCCAGCAGCCAAGGCTGGGATCTTGAGAACACCGGGGAGCTGTTTTTT. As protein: CASSQGWDLENTGELFF.

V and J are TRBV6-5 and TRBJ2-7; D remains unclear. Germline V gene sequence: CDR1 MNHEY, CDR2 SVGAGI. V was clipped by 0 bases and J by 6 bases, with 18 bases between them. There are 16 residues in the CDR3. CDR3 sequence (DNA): TGTGCCAGCAGTTACTCGATCGGCAGGCCTCGGGCCGAGCAGTACTTC. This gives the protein CASSYSIGRPRAEQYF.

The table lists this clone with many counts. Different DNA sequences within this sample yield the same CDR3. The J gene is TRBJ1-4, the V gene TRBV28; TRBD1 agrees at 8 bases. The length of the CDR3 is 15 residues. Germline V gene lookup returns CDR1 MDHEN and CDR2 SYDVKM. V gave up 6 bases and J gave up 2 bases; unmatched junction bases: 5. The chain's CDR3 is CASRSQGATNEKLFF. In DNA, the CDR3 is TGTGCCAGCAGGTCTCAGGGGGCTACTAATGAAAAACTGTTTTTT.

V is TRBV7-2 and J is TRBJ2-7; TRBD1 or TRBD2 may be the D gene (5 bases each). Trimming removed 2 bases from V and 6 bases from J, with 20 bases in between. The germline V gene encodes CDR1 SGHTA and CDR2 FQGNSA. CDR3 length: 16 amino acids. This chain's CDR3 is CASSLIVDLDGGEQYF. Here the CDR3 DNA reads TGTGCCAGCAGCTTAATCGTCGACTTGGATGGGGGCGAGCAGTACTTC.

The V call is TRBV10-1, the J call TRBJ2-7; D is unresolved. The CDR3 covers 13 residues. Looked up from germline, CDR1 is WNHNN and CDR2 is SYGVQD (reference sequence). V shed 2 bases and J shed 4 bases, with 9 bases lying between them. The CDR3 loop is CASSEGDGYEQYF. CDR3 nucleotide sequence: TGCGCCAGCAGTGAGGGTGACGGTTACGAGCAGTACTTC.

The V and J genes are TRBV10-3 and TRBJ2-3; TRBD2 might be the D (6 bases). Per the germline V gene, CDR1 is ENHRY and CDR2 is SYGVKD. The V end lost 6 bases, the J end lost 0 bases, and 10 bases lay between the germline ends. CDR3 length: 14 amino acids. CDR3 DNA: TGTGCCATCAGGGCCAGCGGGAGCACAGATACGCAGTATTTT. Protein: CAIRASGSTDTQYF.

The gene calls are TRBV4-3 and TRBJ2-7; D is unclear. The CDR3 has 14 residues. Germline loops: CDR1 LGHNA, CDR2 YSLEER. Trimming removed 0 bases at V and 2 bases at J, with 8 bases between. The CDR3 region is CASSQDPTAYEQYF. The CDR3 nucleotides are TGCGCCAGCAGCCAAGATCCAACAGCCTACGAGCAGTACTTC.

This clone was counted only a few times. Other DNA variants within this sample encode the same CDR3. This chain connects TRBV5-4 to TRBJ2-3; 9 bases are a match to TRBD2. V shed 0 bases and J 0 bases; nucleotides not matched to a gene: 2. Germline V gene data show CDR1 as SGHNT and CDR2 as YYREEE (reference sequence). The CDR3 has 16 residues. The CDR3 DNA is TGTGCCAGCAGCTTGGGGCTAGCGGGGAGCACAGATACGCAGTATTTT. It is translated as CASSLGLAGSTDTQYF. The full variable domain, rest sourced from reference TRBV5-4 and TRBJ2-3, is ETGVTQSPTHLIKTRGQQVTLRCSSQSGHNTVSWYQQALGQGPQFIFQYYREEENGRGNFPPRFSGLQFPNYSSELNVNALELDDSALYLCASSLGLAGSTDTQYFGPGTRLTVL.

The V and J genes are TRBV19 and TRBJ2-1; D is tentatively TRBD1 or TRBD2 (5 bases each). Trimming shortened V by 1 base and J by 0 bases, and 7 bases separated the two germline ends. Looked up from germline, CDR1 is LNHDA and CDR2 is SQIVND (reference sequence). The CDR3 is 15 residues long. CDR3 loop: CASSIGGTSYNEQFF. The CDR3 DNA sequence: TGTGCCAGTAGTATAGGGGGGACCTCCTACAATGAGCAGTTCTTC.

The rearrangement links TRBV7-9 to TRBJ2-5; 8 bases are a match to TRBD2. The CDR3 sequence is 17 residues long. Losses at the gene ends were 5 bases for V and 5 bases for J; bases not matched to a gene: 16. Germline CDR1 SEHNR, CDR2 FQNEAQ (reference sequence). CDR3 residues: CASSPKRRAGESETQYF. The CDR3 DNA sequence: TGTGCCAGCAGCCCCAAACGTCGAGCGGGAGAATCGGAGACCCAGTACTTC.

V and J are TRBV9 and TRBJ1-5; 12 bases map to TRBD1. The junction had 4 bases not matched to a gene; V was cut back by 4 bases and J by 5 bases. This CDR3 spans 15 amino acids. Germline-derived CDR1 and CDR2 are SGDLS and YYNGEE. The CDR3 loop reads CASSQGQGADQPQHF. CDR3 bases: TGTGCCAGCAGCCAGGGACAGGGGGCAGATCAGCCCCAGCATTTT. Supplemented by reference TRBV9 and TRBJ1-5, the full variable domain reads DSGVTQTPKHLITATGQRVTLRCSPRSGDLSVYWYQQSLDQGLQFLIQYYNGEERAKGNILERFSAQQFPDLHSELNLSSLELGDSALYFCASSQGQGADQPQHFGDGTRLSIL.

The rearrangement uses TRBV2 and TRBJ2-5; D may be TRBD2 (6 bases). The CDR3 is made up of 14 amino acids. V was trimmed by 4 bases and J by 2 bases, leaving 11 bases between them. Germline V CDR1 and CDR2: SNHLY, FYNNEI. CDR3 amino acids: CASSGSSAQETQYF. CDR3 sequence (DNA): TGTGCCAGCAGTGGATCTAGCGCACAAGAGACCCAGTACTTC.

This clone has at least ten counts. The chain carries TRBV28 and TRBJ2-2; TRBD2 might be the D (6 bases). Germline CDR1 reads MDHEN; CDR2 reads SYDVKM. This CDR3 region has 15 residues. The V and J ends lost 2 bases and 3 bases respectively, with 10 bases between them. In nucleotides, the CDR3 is TGTGCCAGCAGTTTACCGGGGGAGGACACCGGGGAGCTGTTTTTT. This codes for CASSLPGEDTGELFF.